This TCR beta chain emerged from a study of blood T cells in healthy people across ages. Study-wide results and caveats: Strong correlation linked observed beta diversity and percent naive T cells. While age rose, TCR beta diversity per million T cells dropped in a roughly linear way.

CDR3 length: 15 amino acids. Germline V gene sequence: CDR1 LNHNV, CDR2 YYDKDF (reference sequence). V was clipped by 0 bases and J by 0 bases, with 9 bases between them. Together with a sample-barcoded 5' primer, a J-beta primer mix was included in a second PCR lasting about 7 to 12 cycles. A single record per CDR3 protein comes from TCRdb applying MiXCR to the 5' RACE reads. The sample lists around 1,600,000 distinct CDR3 sequences, around 40% occurring once. Of note for this clonotype: Its antigen is not known.

Sequencing was done on a sample of blood. The sequence was collected from a woman aged 18-35 years in good health. The chain uses TRBV15 and TRBJ2-7; D might be TRBD2 (6 bases). CDR3 loop: CATSREDGSSYEQYF. CDR3 nucleotides: TGTGCCACCAGCAGAGAAGACGGGAGCTCCTACGAGCAGTACTTC.